Given below is one TCR beta chain in context. As yet, its antigen is unknown. This record belongs to a study of beta chain features in type 1 diabetes. Study-wide points: PCR might preferentially amplify shorter templates, equally in patients and controls. All four CD4+ subsets of Type 1 diabetes patients contained TCRB CDR3s that were moderately but significantly shorter. More deletions and fewer insertions at VDJ junctions were seen in type 1 diabetes patients.

Germline CDR1 SNHLY, CDR2 FYNNEI. CDR3 length: 14 amino acids. V was clipped by 4 bases and J by 9 bases; unmatched bases: 5. Of the isolated RNA, all was reverse transcribed, and so the sequenced material was expressed TCRB transcripts. The assay was immunoSEQ multiplex PCR, and TCRdb's table has in-frame clones only and misses some. The data contain about 260,000 clones, roughly 22% of them singletons. The receptor comes from a woman between 40 and 50 years old with type 1 diabetes. The sequenced material came from naive CD4+ T cells from blood. The rearrangement links TRBV2 to TRBJ2-1; 11 nucleotides agree with TRBD2. Here the CDR3 DNA reads TGTGCCAGCAGTGTTAGCGGGAGGGCGGGTGAGCAGTTCTTC. This gives the protein CASSVSGRAGEQFF. Full variable domain (missing parts from reference TRBV2 and TRBJ2-1): EPEVTQTPSHQVTQMGQEVILRCVPISNHLYFYWYRQILGQKVEFLVSFYNNEISEKSEIFDDQFSVERPDGSNFTLKIRSTKLEDSAMYFCASSVSGRAGEQFFGPGTRLTVL.